Listed here are 9 T cell receptor beta chains from one sample, sequenced in a study of early T cells in non-severe SARS-CoV-2 infection. TCRdb reprocessed the 5' RACE reads with MiXCR, giving one entry per CDR3 protein. The repertoire holds over 75,000 distinct CDR3 sequences, with roughly an eighth as singletons. The sample taken for sequencing was whole blood. All receptors derive from an adult who was a healthcare worker with PCR-confirmed SARS-CoV-2 infection or an uninfected control (not recorded which).

This clonotype has only a few counts. V and J are TRBV29-1 and TRBJ1-2; D not certain. Germline V gene lookup returns CDR1 SQVTM and CDR2 ANQGSEA. Trimming removed 4 bases from V and 4 bases from J, with 7 bases in between. This CDR3 is built from 11 residues. CDR3 bases: TGCAGCGTTGGGGGAACCTATGGCTACACCTTC. Translated: CSVGGTYGYTF. The entire variable domain, with the rest obtained from reference TRBV29-1 and TRBJ1-2, is as follows: SAVISQKPSRDICQRGTSLTIQCQVDSQVTMMFWYRQQPGQSLTLIATANQGSEATYESGFVIDKFPISRPNLTFSTLTVSNMSPEDSSIYLCSVGGTYGYTFGSGTRLTVV.

For this clonotype: Because the CDR3 is missing its conserved closing phenylalanine or tryptophan, this is likely a read error. The rearrangement joins TRBV12-3 or TRBV12-4 to TRBJ2-7; D is unclear. CDR3 length: 14 amino acids. Trimming removed 6 bases from V and 0 bases from J, with 12 bases in between. CDR3 nucleotide sequence: TGTGCCAGCAGCTCGGACGCGTACTCCTACGAGCAGTACCTC. Its protein is CASSSDAYSYEQYL.

In its sample, this clonotype was seen a few times. The V and J genes are TRBV6-1 and TRBJ1-3; D unclear. V lost 4 bases and J lost 5, with 18 bases in between. The CDR3 is made up of 16 amino acids. Germline CDR1 MNHNS, CDR2 SASEGT. CDR3 bases: TGTGCCAGCAGTGGGCAGGAAGTGCGACCAAGAAACACCATATATTTT. This gives the protein CASSGQEVRPRNTIYF.

The sample holds a few counts of this clonotype. The genes are TRBV12-3 or TRBV12-4 and TRBJ1-5, with 7 bases identical to TRBD1. Germline trimming cut 3 bases from V and 7 bases from J; bases unmatched to any gene: 6. The CDR3 spans 14 residues. In DNA, the CDR3 is TGTGCCAGCAGTTTGAAGGGGGCCAGCCAGCCCCAGCATTTT. Its translation is CASSLKGASQPQHF.

V and J are TRBV3-1 and TRBJ2-2, with 7 bases aligning to TRBD1. The CDR3 runs 15 residues. Germline CDR1 is LGHDT and CDR2 is YNNKEL (reference sequence). V lost 4 bases and J lost 2; bases outside the gene matches: 4. The CDR3 sequence is CASSRDRQNTGELFF. The CDR3 DNA is TGTGCCAGCAGCCGGGACAGACAAAACACCGGGGAGCTGTTTTTT.

This clonotype was seen at least ten times. The gene calls are TRBV11-2 and TRBJ1-1; D might be TRBD1 (5 bases). The CDR3 loop spans 14 amino acids. Germline-derived CDR1 and CDR2 are SGHAT and FQNNGV. V lost 6 bases to trimming and J lost 1 base, with 12 bases between them. CDR3 sequence: CASSPAGTNTEAFF. CDR3 bases: TGTGCCAGCAGTCCCGCCGGGACGAACACTGAAGCTTTCTTT.

This sequence joins TRBV7-2 and TRBJ2-5; a possible D gene is TRBD2 (6 bases). Trimming cost V 0 bases and J 4 bases, with 9 bases left between them. CDR3 length: 14 residues. Per the germline V gene, CDR1 is SGHTA and CDR2 is FQGNSA. The CDR3 loop reads CASSLARGVETQYF. CDR3 nucleotides: TGTGCCAGCAGCTTAGCCCGCGGGGTAGAGACCCAGTACTTC.

The chain uses TRBV7-6 and TRBJ2-1, with 11 bases matching TRBD2. The CDR3 loop spans 16 amino acids. Losses at the gene ends were 5 bases for V and 7 bases for J; bases not matched to a gene: 10. Germline V lookup: CDR1 SGHVS, CDR2 FNYEAQ. The CDR3 region is CASSDTGTSGSNEQFF. CDR3 DNA sequence: TGTGCCAGCAGCGACACCGGGACTAGCGGCTCTAATGAGCAGTTCTTC.

This clonotype was counted a few times. The chain carries TRBV25-1 and TRBJ2-2; D gene unclear. Between the trimmed V and J ends, which lost 2 bases and 7 bases, there was a span of 2 bases. Germline V CDR1 and CDR2: MGHDK, SYGVNS. This CDR3 comprises 11 residues. CDR3 coding DNA: TGTGCCAGCAGTGAAAGCGGGGAGCTGTTTTTT. Residues: CASSESGELFF.